The TCR beta chain described here comes from a study of T cell repertoires in cytomegalovirus infection. Study as a whole: Well-studied HLA-B-restricted CMV epitopes were used in the study alongside recently identified HLA-C-restricted ones. Signatures in public TCR beta sequences pointed to both CMV infection and matching HLA type.

This CDR3 contains 16 residues. In germline, CDR1 is SGHVS, CDR2 FQNEAQ. V lost 1 base and J lost 4, with 17 bases in between. In its sample, this clonotype was seen many times. Antigen: not known. TCRdb passed the reads through MiXCR, listing each CDR3 protein once. Of about 920,000 distinct CDR3 sequences in the sample, roughly 31% were seen once. Study-level findings and limits: Pooled public TCR beta family frequency picked out CMV carriers with the relevant HLA.

The TCR was taken from a human donor in good health (CMV status not recorded). Some clones in this sample may be carry-over from other donors' samples. This chain uses TRBV7-8 with TRBJ2-7; D tentatively reads TRBD1 or TRBD2 (5 bases each). The sequencing used cultured CD8+ T cells from PBMCs, collected from culture after CMV antigen stimulation. CDR3 sequence reads: CASSLGYGGDIYEQYV. The DNA for the CDR3 is TGTGCCAGCAGCTTAGGGTATGGGGGAGACATTTACGAGCAGTACGTC.